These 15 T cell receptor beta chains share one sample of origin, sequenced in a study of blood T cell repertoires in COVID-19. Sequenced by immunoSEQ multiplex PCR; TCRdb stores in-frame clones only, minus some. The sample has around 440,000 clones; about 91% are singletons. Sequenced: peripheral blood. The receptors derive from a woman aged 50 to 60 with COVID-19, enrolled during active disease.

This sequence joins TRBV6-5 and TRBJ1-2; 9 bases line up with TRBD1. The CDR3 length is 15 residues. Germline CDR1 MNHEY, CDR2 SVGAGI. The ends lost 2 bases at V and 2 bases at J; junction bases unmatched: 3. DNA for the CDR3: TGTGCCAGCAGTTACCAAGGACAGGGGAACTATGGCTACACCTTC. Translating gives CASSYQGQGNYGYTF.

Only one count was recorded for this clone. The CDR3 is CASSAGGAGGYTF. The CDR3 bases are TGTGCCAGCAGTGCAGGGGGCGCAGGTGGCTACACCTTC. The chain uses TRBV6-2 or TRBV6-3 and TRBJ1-2; 8 nucleotides align to TRBD1. V shed 5 bases, J shed 7 bases, and the junction held 6 bases outside the gene matches. The germline V gene encodes CDR1 MNHEY and CDR2 SVGEGT. The length of the CDR3 is 13 residues.

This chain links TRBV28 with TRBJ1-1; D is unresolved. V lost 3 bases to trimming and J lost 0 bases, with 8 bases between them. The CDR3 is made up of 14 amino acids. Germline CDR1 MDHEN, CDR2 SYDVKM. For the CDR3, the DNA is TGTGCCAGCAGTTTTTATAGATTGAACACTGAAGCTTTCTTT. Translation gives CASSFYRLNTEAFF.

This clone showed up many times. Here the CDR3 DNA reads TGTGCCAGCAGCTCCGGTGGAGGGTCTGGAAACACCATATATTTT. Translated: CASSSGGGSGNTIYF. The gene calls are TRBV11-2 and TRBJ1-3; D remains unclear. Germline CDR1 and CDR2: SGHAT and FQNNGV. This CDR3 comprises 15 residues. Trimming stripped 4 bases from V and 1 base from J, with 11 bases between.

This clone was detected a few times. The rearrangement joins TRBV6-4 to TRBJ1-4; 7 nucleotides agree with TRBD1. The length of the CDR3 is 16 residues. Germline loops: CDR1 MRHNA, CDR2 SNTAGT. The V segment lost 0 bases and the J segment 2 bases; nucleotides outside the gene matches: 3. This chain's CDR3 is CASSDSVRGTNEKLFF. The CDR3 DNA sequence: TGTGCCAGCAGTGACTCGGTCAGGGGGACTAATGAAAAACTGTTTTTT.

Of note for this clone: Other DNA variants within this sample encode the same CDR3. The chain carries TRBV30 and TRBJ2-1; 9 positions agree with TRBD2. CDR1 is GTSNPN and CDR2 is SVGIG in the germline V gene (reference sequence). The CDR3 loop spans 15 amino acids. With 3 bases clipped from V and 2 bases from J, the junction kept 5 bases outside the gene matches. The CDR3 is CAWSGAGGTYNEQFF. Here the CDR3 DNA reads TGTGCCTGGAGCGGTGCGGGGGGGACCTACAATGAGCAGTTCTTC.

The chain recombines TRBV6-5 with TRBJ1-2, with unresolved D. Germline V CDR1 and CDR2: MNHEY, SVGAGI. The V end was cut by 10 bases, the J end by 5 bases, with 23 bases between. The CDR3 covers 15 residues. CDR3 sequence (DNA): TGTGCCATCTCGAATGACACGCCTGGAATATATGGCTACACCTTC. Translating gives CAISNDTPGIYGYTF.

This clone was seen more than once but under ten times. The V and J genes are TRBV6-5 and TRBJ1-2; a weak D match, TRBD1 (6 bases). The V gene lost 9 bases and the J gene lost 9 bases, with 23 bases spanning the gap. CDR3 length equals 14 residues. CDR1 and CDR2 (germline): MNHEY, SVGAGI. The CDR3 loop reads CASSPHGQGYRYTF. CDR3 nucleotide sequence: TGTGCCAGTTCCCCCCATGGGCAGGGGTATCGCTACACCTTC.

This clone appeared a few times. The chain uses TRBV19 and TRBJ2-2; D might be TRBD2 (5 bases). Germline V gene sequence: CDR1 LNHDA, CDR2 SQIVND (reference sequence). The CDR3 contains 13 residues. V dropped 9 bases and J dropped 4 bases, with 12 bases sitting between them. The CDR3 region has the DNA TGTGCCAGCGATAATCGGGGCACCGGGGAGCTGTTTTTT. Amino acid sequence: CASDNRGTGELFF. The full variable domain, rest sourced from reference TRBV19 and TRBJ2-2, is DGGITQSPKYLFRKEGQNVTLSCEQNLNHDAMYWYRQDPGQGLRLIYYSQIVNDFQKGDIAEGYSVSREKKESFPLTVTSAQKNPTAFYLCASDNRGTGELFFGEGSRLTVL.

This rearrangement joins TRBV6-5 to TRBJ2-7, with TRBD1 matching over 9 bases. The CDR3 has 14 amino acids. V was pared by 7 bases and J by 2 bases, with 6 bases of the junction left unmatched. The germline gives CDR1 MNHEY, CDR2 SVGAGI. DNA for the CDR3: TGTGCCAGCACCCCGACAGGGGGAGCCTACGAGCAGTACTTC. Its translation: CASTPTGGAYEQYF.

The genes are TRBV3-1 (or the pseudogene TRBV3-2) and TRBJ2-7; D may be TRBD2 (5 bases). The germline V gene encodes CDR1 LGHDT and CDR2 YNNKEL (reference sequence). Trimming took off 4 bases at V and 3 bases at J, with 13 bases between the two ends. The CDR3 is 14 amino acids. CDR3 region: CASSPSLGSYEQYF. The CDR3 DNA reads TGTGCCAGCAGCCCCTCCCTAGGGAGCTACGAGCAGTACTTC.

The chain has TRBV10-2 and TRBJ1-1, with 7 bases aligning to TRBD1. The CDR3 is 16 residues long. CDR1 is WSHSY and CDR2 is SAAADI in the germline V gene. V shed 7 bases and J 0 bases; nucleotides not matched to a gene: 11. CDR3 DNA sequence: TGCGCCAGCACCCCATCCAGGGACAGACTGAACACTGAAGCTTTCTTT. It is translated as CASTPSRDRLNTEAFF.

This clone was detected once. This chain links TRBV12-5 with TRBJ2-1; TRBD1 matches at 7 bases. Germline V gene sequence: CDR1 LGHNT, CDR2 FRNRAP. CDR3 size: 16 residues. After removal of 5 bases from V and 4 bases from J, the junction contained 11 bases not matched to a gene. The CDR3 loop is CASGLTYRTGYNEQFF. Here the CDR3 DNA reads TGTGCTAGTGGTCTAACTTATAGGACAGGTTACAATGAGCAGTTCTTC.

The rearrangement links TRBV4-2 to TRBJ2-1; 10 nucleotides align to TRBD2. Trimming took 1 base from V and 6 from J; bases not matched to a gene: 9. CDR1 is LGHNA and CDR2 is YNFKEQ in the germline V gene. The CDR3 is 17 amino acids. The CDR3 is CASSQGYSGGLGNEQFF. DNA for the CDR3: TGTGCCAGCAGCCAAGGGTATAGCGGGGGGCTTGGCAATGAGCAGTTCTTC.

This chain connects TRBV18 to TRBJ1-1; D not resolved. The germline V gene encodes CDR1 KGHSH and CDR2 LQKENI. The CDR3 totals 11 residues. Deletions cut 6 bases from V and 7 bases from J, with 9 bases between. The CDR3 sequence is CASSGLGEAFF. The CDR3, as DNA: TGTGCCAGCTCTGGGCTTGGTGAAGCTTTCTTT.